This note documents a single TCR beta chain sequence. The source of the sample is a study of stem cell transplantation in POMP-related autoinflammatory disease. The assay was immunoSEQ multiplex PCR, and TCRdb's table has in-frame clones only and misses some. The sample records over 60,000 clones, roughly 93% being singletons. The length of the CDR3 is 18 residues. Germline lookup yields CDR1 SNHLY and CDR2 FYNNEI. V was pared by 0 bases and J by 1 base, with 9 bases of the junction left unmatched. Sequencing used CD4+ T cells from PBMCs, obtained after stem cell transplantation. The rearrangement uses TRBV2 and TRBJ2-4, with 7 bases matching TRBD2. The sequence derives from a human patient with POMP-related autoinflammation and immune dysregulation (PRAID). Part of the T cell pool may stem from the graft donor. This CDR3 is CASSEAGLLAGAKNIQYF. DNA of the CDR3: TGTGCCAGCAGTGAAGCGGGACTATTGGCCGGGGCCAAAAACATTCAGTACTTC.